The 9 T cell receptor beta chains below come from one sample, sequenced in a study of cytomegalovirus exposure and HLA in healthy donors. The primer mix had 60 Vbeta and 13 Jbeta primers. TCRdb's table, derived via immunoSEQ multiplex PCR, lists solely in-frame clones and lacks some. The sample shows 150,000 to 200,000 clones, 75% to 80% of them seen only once. The sample was PBMCs. These receptors were taken from a woman in her thirties or forties in good health and CMV-seropositive.

The chain couples TRBV21-1 to TRBJ1-5; the D call TRBD1 from the table was never checked on the DNA. TRBV21-1 is reported as a pseudogene. This CDR3 is 17 amino acids long. The CDR3: CASSKGQGGREDQPQHF. The CDR3 DNA is TGTGCCAGCAGCAAAGGACAGGGGGGTAGGGAGGATCAGCCCCAGCATTTT.

This clone is a singleton in its sample. The V call is TRBV7-9, the J call TRBJ1-2, with a tentative D call TRBD1 (6 bases). From germline, CDR1 is SEHNR and CDR2 FQNEAQ (reference sequence). The CDR3 length is 14 residues. V gave up 5 bases and J gave up 5 bases, with 15 bases separating them. The CDR3 coding sequence is TGTGCCAGCAGCCCGAATAACAGGGTTTATGGCTACACCTTC. Translating it yields CASSPNNRVYGYTF.

V and J are TRBV18 and TRBJ2-7; 7 nucleotides agree with TRBD1. The CDR3 is 17 residues long. Trimming took 0 bases from V and 0 from J; bases not matched to a gene: 8. Looked up from germline, CDR1 is KGHSH and CDR2 is LQKENI. CDR3 residues: CASSPPLGQHRSYEQYF. The CDR3 region has the DNA TGTGCCAGCTCACCACCGCTGGGACAGCATCGCTCCTACGAGCAGTACTTC.

CDR3 protein: CASSLVAGGPGEQFF. The CDR3 nucleotides are TGTGCCAGCAGCTTAGTAGCGGGAGGGCCCGGTGAGCAGTTCTTC. The chain couples TRBV13 to TRBJ2-1; 11 bases map to TRBD2. The CDR3 runs to 15 residues. Germline CDR1 reads PRHDT; CDR2 reads FYEKMQ (reference sequence). V lost 1 base and J lost 9; bases outside the gene matches: 5. Combining the CDR3 with reference TRBV13 and TRBJ2-1 gives the whole variable domain AAGVIQSPRHLIKEKRETATLKCYPIPRHDTVYWYQQGPGQDPQFLISFYEKMQSDKGSIPDRFSAQQFSDYHSELNMSSLELGDSALYFCASSLVAGGPGEQFFGPGTRLTVL.

The V call is TRBV7-2, the J call TRBJ2-7, with TRBD2 identical over 9 bases. This CDR3 is built from 17 residues. Germline V lookup: CDR1 SGHTA, CDR2 FQGNSA. V lost 1 base to trimming and J lost 5 bases; unmatched junction nucleotides: 12. The CDR3 reads CASSLESAGGPLNEQYF. DNA of the CDR3: TGTGCCAGCAGCTTAGAATCGGCGGGAGGGCCATTAAACGAGCAGTACTTC.

The V and J genes are TRBV4-3 and TRBJ2-1; TRBD1 aligns across 7 bases. V lost 5 bases, J lost 7 bases, and 8 bases stayed unmatched. Germline V CDR1 and CDR2: LGHNA, YSLEER. The CDR3 sequence is 14 residues long. DNA for the CDR3: TGCGCCAGCAGCTACATAGACAGGGTGAATGAGCAGTTCTTC. It yields the protein CASSYIDRVNEQFF.

This clone has only a few counts. The V and J genes are TRBV2 and TRBJ2-3; D gene unclear. The CDR3 runs 12 residues. Germline V gene lookup returns CDR1 SNHLY and CDR2 FYNNEI. V was shortened by 6 bases and J by 4 bases, with 8 bases between the two germline ends. The CDR3: CASSPIADTQYF. The CDR3, as DNA: TGTGCCAGCAGCCCTATCGCAGATACGCAGTATTTT. Complete variable domain (other parts from reference TRBV2 and TRBJ2-3): EPEVTQTPSHQVTQMGQEVILRCVPISNHLYFYWYRQILGQKVEFLVSFYNNEISEKSEIFDDQFSVERPDGSNFTLKIRSTKLEDSAMYFCASSPIADTQYFGPGTRLTVL.

V gene TRBV14 combines with J gene TRBJ2-1, with 9 nucleotides matching TRBD1. CDR1 is SGHDN, CDR2 FVKESK, per germline. This CDR3 contains 16 residues. The junction had 2 bases not matched to a gene; V was cut back by 1 base and J by 1 base. Here the CDR3 reads CASSQGGQGSYNEQFF. DNA of the CDR3: TGTGCCAGCAGCCAAGGCGGACAGGGGTCCTACAATGAGCAGTTCTTC.

As for this clone: The junction differs from germline at one of its ends, possibly a read error. The chain links TRBV7-9 to TRBJ1-2; D ambiguous. This CDR3 is built from 14 residues. Germline assignment: CDR1 SEHNR and CDR2 FQNEAQ (reference sequence). As DNA, the CDR3 is TGTGCCAGCAGCTCCGTTAGGAAACCGGGTGGCCACACCTTC. Translated, it gives CASSSVRKPGGHTF.